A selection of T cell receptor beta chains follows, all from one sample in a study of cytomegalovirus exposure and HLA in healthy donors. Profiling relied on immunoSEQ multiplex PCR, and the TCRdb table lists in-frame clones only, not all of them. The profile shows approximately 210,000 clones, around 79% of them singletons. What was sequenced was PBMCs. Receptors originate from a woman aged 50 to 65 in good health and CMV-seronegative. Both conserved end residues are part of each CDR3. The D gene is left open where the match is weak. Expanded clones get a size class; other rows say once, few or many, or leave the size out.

TGTGCCAGCAGTTACTCGGGACAGGGTAATGAAAAACTGTTTTTT | CASSYSGQGNEKLFF | TRBD1 | TRBJ1-4 | TRBV6-6 | NA
TGTGCCAGCAGAACATCACAGGGGTACGCCGAGCAGTACTTC | CASRTSQGYAEQYF | TRBD1 | TRBJ2-7 | TRBV25-1 | NA
TGTGCCAGCAGCCCGGGTGAGACCCAGTACTTC | CASSPGETQYF | NA | TRBJ2-5 | TRBV9 | NA
TGTGCCAGCAGCTTGTGCAGGGTGGGTAGTCAAGTTGAAAAACTGTTTTTT | CASSLCRVGSQVEKLFF | NA | TRBJ1-4 | TRBV5-4 | NA
TGTGCCAGCAGCTTAGCCGGGGGAGTGTATCAGCCCCAGCATTTT | CASSLAGGVYQPQHF | NA | TRBJ1-5 | TRBV7-9 | NA
TGTGCCAGCAGCCTACCGGGACAGGGAAGGACCGGGGAGCTGTTTTTT | CASSLPGQGRTGELFF | TRBD1 | TRBJ2-2 | TRBV5-4 | NA
TGTGCCAGCAGTTACGATTTGGGGGGGGCTGAAGCTTTCTTT | CASSYDLGGAEAFF | NA | TRBJ1-1 | TRBV6-5 | NA
TGTGCCAGCAGCTTGGTTGGGACAGGGGGCTACGAGCAGTACTTC | CASSLVGTGGYEQYF | TRBD1 | TRBJ2-7 | TRBV5-6 | few
TGTGCCAGCAGCTTTGGAGGCCAGAACCTACGAGGGCAGTACTTC | CASSFGGQNLRGQYF | NA | TRBJ2-7 | TRBV7-8 | NA
TGTGCCAGCAGTGAGGGGGGAGGCTATGGCTACACCTTC | CASSEGGGYGYTF | NA | TRBJ1-2 | TRBV6-1 | NA
TGTGCCAGCAGCGTTAATCTCAAGGGGGCACAGAATGGCTACACCTTC | CASSVNLKGAQNGYTF | TRBD1 | TRBJ1-2 | TRBV9 | NA
TGTGCCAGCAGCTCATTACTGAACTATGGCTACACCTTC | CASSSLLNYGYTF | NA | TRBJ1-2 | TRBV5-4 | NA
TGTGCCAGCAGTCACACCTTTATCCAGGGTGAAGCTTTCTTT | CASSHTFIQGEAFF | NA | TRBJ1-1 | TRBV6-6 | NA
TGTGCCAGCAGCCCGCGCCGACAGGGAGGAAACGCTGAAGCTTTCTTT | CASSPRRQGGNAEAFF | TRBD1 | TRBJ1-1 | TRBV7-2 | NA
TGTGCCAGCAGCACCACTCGAGGCGGCCCTACTTATGAGCAGTACTTC | CASSTTRGGPTYEQYF | NA | TRBJ2-7 | TRBV27 | NA
TGTGCCAGCAGTCTTTTAGGGGCGTGGGGAGGCTACACCTTC | CASSLLGAWGGYTF | NA | TRBJ1-2 | TRBV27 | NA
TGCGCCAGCAGCTGGAGCGGGGAGCAGTTCTTC | CASSWSGEQFF | NA | TRBJ2-1 | TRBV5-1 | few
TGTGCTAGCAGCCCCTGGACAGGGGTGAACACTGAAGCTTTCTTT | CASSPWTGVNTEAFF | TRBD1 | TRBJ1-1 | TRBV7-7 | NA
TGCAGCGTCCTTACTCTAGCGGGAGAGGGATACAATGAGCAGTTCTTC | CSVLTLAGEGYNEQFF | TRBD2 | TRBJ2-1 | TRBV29-1 | NA
TGTGCCAGCAGCCTCCGTGTAGCCCCTAATGAAAAACTGTTTTTT | CASSLRVAPNEKLFF | NA | TRBJ1-4 | TRBV7-2 | NA
TGCGCCAGCAGCCAGCCCGACAGGGGCTATGGCTACACCTTC | CASSQPDRGYGYTF | TRBD1 | TRBJ1-2 | TRBV4-1 | NA
TGTGCCAGCAGCCAAGGCAGGGGCACTGAAGCTTTCTTT | CASSQGRGTEAFF | NA | TRBJ1-1 | TRBV14 | NA
TGTGCCAGCTCACCACAGGGACTTTACAATGAGCAGTTCTTC | CASSPQGLYNEQFF | NA | TRBJ2-1 | TRBV18 | once
TGTGCCAGCAGTTACGGTCGTCCGGGGTACACTGAAGCTTTCTTT | CASSYGRPGYTEAFF | NA | TRBJ1-1 | TRBV6-5 | NA
TGTGCCAGCAGCTTACCTACTAGCGAAGAGACCCAGTACTTC | CASSLPTSEETQYF | TRBD2 | TRBJ2-5 | TRBV7-9 | once
TGTGCCAGCAGCGTATACAGGGTAATGGGCCATGGCTACACCTTC | CASSVYRVMGHGYTF | NA | TRBJ1-2 | TRBV9 | NA
TGTGCCAGCAAAGGGACAGCGACCATGAACACTGAAGCTTTCTTT | CASKGTATMNTEAFF | TRBD1 | TRBJ1-1 | TRBV2 | NA
TGTGCCAGCAGCTACCCAATTAGCGGGAGGGCCCTTAATGAGCAGTTCTTC | CASSYPISGRALNEQFF | TRBD2 | TRBJ2-1 | TRBV7-2 | once
TGCAGCGTTGAGGGGAAGGCAGGGCGGACTGAAGCTTTCTTT | CSVEGKAGRTEAFF | NA | TRBJ1-1 | TRBV29-1 | NA
TGTGCCAGCAGCTTAGGCGGGGGTTCTGGGGCCAACGTCCTGACTTTC | CASSLGGGSGANVLTF | TRBD2 | TRBJ2-6 | TRBV7-2 | few
TGCAGCGGCGTTAGTTACTATGGCTACACCTTC | CSGVSYYGYTF | NA | TRBJ1-2 | TRBV29-1 | NA
TGTGCCAGCAGTGAAGGAGGGAGGGCGGGGTACGAGCAGTACTTC | CASSEGGRAGYEQYF | TRBD2 | TRBJ2-7 | TRBV6-1 | NA
TGTGCCAGCAGTTTCGGACAGGCCCGCACAGATACGCAGTATTTT | CASSFGQARTDTQYF | TRBD1 | TRBJ2-3 | TRBV28 | NA
TGTGCCACCAAGCACAGGGGAGGTCAGCCCCAGCATTTT | CATKHRGGQPQHF | TRBD1 | TRBJ1-5 | TRBV15 | NA
TGTGCCAGCACCGAAGGGGGACTAGCTAACTACAATGAGCAGTTCTTC | CASTEGGLANYNEQFF | TRBD2 | TRBJ2-1 | TRBV2 | NA
TGTGCCAGCAGTCAGGGGATTAACACTGAAGCTTTCTTT | CASSQGINTEAFF | NA | TRBJ1-1 | TRBV6-6 | once
TGCGCCAGCAGCCAGCCCGAGGACAGGGCACTGAACACCGGGGAGCTGTTTTTT | CASSQPEDRALNTGELFF | TRBD1 | TRBJ2-2 | TRBV4-1 | NA
TGTGCCAGCAGACAGGGCAGCCATGGCTACACCTTC | CASRQGSHGYTF | NA | TRBJ1-2 | TRBV6-5 | once
TGTGCCAGTAGTATAGCTTTCCTCACAGGGGGCTCCTACGAGCAGTACTTC | CASSIAFLTGGSYEQYF | TRBD1 | TRBJ2-7 | TRBV19 | NA
TGTGCCAGCAGCTACAGCGGCACCAATTCACCCCTCCACTTT | CASSYSGTNSPLHF | NA | TRBJ1-6 | TRBV5-6 | NA
TGTGCCAGCAGCTTAAATCCCCCTGGGACAGGGGCCGAGCAGTACTTC | CASSLNPPGTGAEQYF | TRBD1 | TRBJ2-7 | TRBV7-3 | NA
TGTGCCAGCCACCTCAAGGGGGCGGTGGGTGAAAAACTGTTTTTT | CASHLKGAVGEKLFF | TRBD1 | TRBJ1-4 | TRBV28 | NA
TGTGCTAGTCAGGAGGGGCCTATCTCCTACAATGAGCAGTTCTTC | CASQEGPISYNEQFF | NA | TRBJ2-1 | TRBV12-5 | few